What follows are 25 T cell receptor beta chains derived from one specimen sequenced in a study of response to subunit inactivated influenza vaccine. One entry per CDR3 protein results from TCRdb running MiXCR on the RT-PCR reads. The table has about 650,000 distinct CDR3 sequences, less than 15% seen once; the top ten hold 7.6%. This specimen consisted of PBMCs from blood, obtained 14 to 15 days before vaccination. Receptors originate from a man aged 50 to 60 who received an inactivated influenza vaccine.

V usage is TRBV24-1 and J usage is TRBJ2-1; 10 nucleotides align to TRBD2. CDR1 and CDR2 (germline): KGHDR, SFDVKD. The CDR3 runs 16 residues. With 6 bases clipped from V and 6 bases from J, the junction kept 10 bases outside the gene matches. CDR3 amino acids: CATSSPKAGGLNEQFF. The DNA of the CDR3 is TGTGCCACCAGTTCCCCTAAAGCGGGGGGGCTCAATGAGCAGTTCTTC.

This clonotype came up a few times. The chain employs TRBV9 and TRBJ2-1, with 10 bases fitting TRBD2. This CDR3 contains 18 residues. Germline loops: CDR1 SGDLS, CDR2 YYNGEE. J gave up 0 bases and V 0 bases, and 6 bases lay outside the gene matches. The CDR3 is CASSVVGLADSSYNEQFF. The CDR3 DNA sequence: TGTGCCAGCAGCGTAGTAGGACTAGCGGACAGCTCCTACAATGAGCAGTTCTTC.

The chain is built from TRBV5-6 and TRBJ2-1, with 9 positions matching TRBD2. Trimming at V came to 4 bases and at J to 9 bases, leaving 14 bases not matched to a gene. Germline CDR1 SGHDT, CDR2 YYEEEE. CDR3 length equals 16 residues. The CDR3 is CASSATGTSWVSEQFF. CDR3 coding DNA: TGTGCCAGCAGCGCTACCGGGACTAGCTGGGTCAGTGAGCAGTTCTTC.

The gene calls are TRBV20-1 and TRBJ2-2; D gene ambiguous. The germline V gene encodes CDR1 DFQATT and CDR2 SNEGSKA (reference sequence). The length of the CDR3 is 13 residues. Trimming removed 4 bases at V and 2 bases at J, with 8 bases between. CDR3 nucleotides: TGCAGTGCTAAAGGATTTAACACCGGGGAGCTGTTTTTT. Protein sequence: CSAKGFNTGELFF.

This clonotype occurred a few times. The rearrangement uses TRBV7-8 and TRBJ2-2; 11 nucleotides match TRBD2. Germline V gene lookup returns CDR1 SGHVS and CDR2 FQNEAQ. Trimming cost V 5 bases and J 1 base; bases outside gene matches: 6. CDR3 length: 17 amino acids. CDR3 in DNA: TGTGCCAGCAGCCCCAGACTAGCGGGGATGAACACCGGGGAGCTGTTTTTT. Protein: CASSPRLAGMNTGELFF.

This chain uses TRBV9 with TRBJ1-5; D is uncertain. The CDR3 is 13 residues long. Trimming pared 4 bases from V and 5 bases from J, leaving 10 bases between. Germline CDR1 reads SGDLS; CDR2 reads YYNGEE. CDR3 residues: CASSPAVDQPQHF. CDR3 DNA sequence: TGTGCCAGCAGCCCAGCGGTGGATCAGCCCCAGCATTTT.

This clonotype was detected only a few times. The V gene is TRBV7-8, the J gene TRBJ1-5, with D possibly TRBD1 on 6 matching bases. Per the germline V gene, CDR1 is SGHVS and CDR2 is FQNEAQ. V was shortened by 5 bases and J by 2 bases, with 13 bases between the two germline ends. The CDR3 contains 15 residues. CDR3 bases: TGTGCCAGCAGCATACAGGGAATGGGCAATCAGCCCCAGCATTTT. This encodes CASSIQGMGNQPQHF.

The rearrangement links TRBV4-1 to TRBJ2-1; the D is unclear. Germline V gives CDR1 MGHRA, CDR2 YSYEKL. The V end was cut by 6 bases, the J end by 7 bases, with 19 bases between. The CDR3 sequence is 15 residues long. In nucleotides, the CDR3 is TGCGCCAGCAGTCTGACCGTCTCTAACGGGAATGAGCAGTTCTTC. Translated: CASSLTVSNGNEQFF.

This clonotype was found a few times. The rearrangement uses TRBV28 and TRBJ1-4, with D maybe TRBD1 (5 bases). The V gene lost 3 bases and the J gene lost 0 bases, with 26 bases spanning the gap. The germline V gene encodes CDR1 MDHEN and CDR2 SYDVKM. This CDR3 region has 21 residues. CDR3 sequence reads: CASSFGVMDILALATNEKLFF. In nucleotides, the CDR3 is TGTGCCAGCAGTTTCGGCGTCATGGACATCCTAGCGCTAGCAACTAATGAAAAACTGTTTTTT.

This clonotype was detected ten times or more. The CDR3 DNA is TGTGCCAGCAGTTATTTACCCTCACAGGCTAGAGGAGGCAATCAGCCCCAGCATTTT. As protein: CASSYLPSQARGGNQPQHF. The chain combines TRBV6-2 or TRBV6-3 with TRBJ1-5; the D gene is possibly TRBD1 (5 bases). CDR1 MNHEY and CDR2 SVGEGT come from the germline V gene. This CDR3 is built from 19 residues. V was clipped by 3 bases and J by 2 bases, with 23 bases between them.

CDR3 loop: CASSFSMPRDTEAFF. DNA of the CDR3: TGCGCCAGCAGCTTTTCAATGCCCCGGGACACTGAAGCTTTCTTT. The chain uses TRBV4-1 and TRBJ1-1; no definite D call. The CDR3 is 15 amino acids. Germline loops: CDR1 MGHRA, CDR2 YSYEKL. V was trimmed by 5 bases and J by 3 bases, leaving 16 bases between them.

V is TRBV2 and J is TRBJ1-1, with D possibly being TRBD1 (5 bases). CDR1 and CDR2 from the germline V gene are SNHLY and FYNNEI. Trimming shortened V by 6 bases and J by 3 bases, and 11 bases separated the two germline ends. The CDR3 sequence is 13 residues long. CDR3 sequence: CASSVWGDTEAFF. The CDR3 DNA follows: TGTGCCAGCAGCGTCTGGGGGGACACTGAAGCTTTCTTT.

The chain has TRBV25-1 and TRBJ1-1; no clear D gene. The CDR3 consists of 16 residues. CDR1 is MGHDK and CDR2 is SYGVNS in the germline V gene. Trimming took 1 base from V and 0 from J, leaving 12 bases between them. The CDR3 protein is CASSELVSGLNTEAFF. CDR3 nucleotides: TGTGCCAGCAGTGAATTGGTCTCTGGGTTGAACACTGAAGCTTTCTTT.

This clonotype was seen a handful of times. The CDR3 DNA follows: TGTGCCAGCAGACCCAACAGAGCAGCTAATGAAAAACTGTTTTTT. This gives the protein CASRPNRAANEKLFF. The rearrangement links TRBV28 to TRBJ1-4; D unclear. V was trimmed by 6 bases and J by 3 bases, leaving 14 bases between them. This CDR3 has 15 amino acids. The germline CDR1 and CDR2 sequences are MDHEN and SYDVKM.

This clonotype has more than one count but fewer than ten. This chain links TRBV14 with TRBJ1-1, with D maybe TRBD1 (6 bases). CDR1 is SGHDN and CDR2 is FVKESK in the germline V gene. The V and J ends lost 0 bases and 11 bases respectively, with 16 bases between them. The CDR3 spans 14 residues. The CDR3: CASSQDLVAGDAFF. CDR3 DNA: TGTGCCAGCAGCCAAGATCTGGTTGCAGGGGACGCTTTCTTT.

The J gene is TRBJ1-3, the V gene TRBV20-1; 9 nucleotides line up with TRBD1. Germline V gene lookup returns CDR1 DFQATT and CDR2 SNEGSKA (reference sequence). With V trimmed by 0 bases and J by 0 bases, 15 bases remained unmatched. There are 20 residues in the CDR3. The CDR3 reads CSARDLLETGGWGSGNTIYF. The CDR3 DNA reads TGCAGTGCTAGAGATTTGTTAGAGACAGGGGGTTGGGGCTCTGGAAACACCATATATTTT.

Ten or more counts support this clonotype. The chain joins TRBV6-2 or TRBV6-3 to TRBJ1-5, with D uncertain. The germline gives CDR1 MNHEY, CDR2 SVGEGT. The ends were cut back, 8 bases at V and 11 bases at J, with 10 bases in the middle. This CDR3 contains 10 residues. The CDR3 loop is CASAGRTQHF. CDR3 nucleotides: TGTGCCAGCGCGGGAAGAACCCAGCATTTT.

J is TRBJ2-1 and V is TRBV28, with D possibly TRBD2 on 6 matching bases. The CDR3 sequence is 17 residues long. Germline CDR1 reads MDHEN; CDR2 reads SYDVKM. V was cut by 2 bases and J by 0 bases, with 14 bases left in between. CDR3 nucleotides: TGTGCCAGCAGTTTAGGGAGGTGGGGAAACTCCTACAATGAGCAGTTCTTC. It is translated as CASSLGRWGNSYNEQFF.

The chain combines TRBV6-2 or TRBV6-3 with TRBJ2-1; perhaps TRBD2 as D (5 bases). The CDR3 is 13 residues long. The V gene lost 5 bases and the J gene lost 15 bases, with 20 bases spanning the gap. Germline-derived CDR1 and CDR2 are MNHEY and SVGEGT. The CDR3 bases are TGTGCCAGCAGTCGAGGGAATCCGGGCCAGAGGTTCTTC. This sequence encodes CASSRGNPGQRFF.

This clonotype turned up a few times. This sequence joins TRBV12-3 or TRBV12-4 and TRBJ2-5; the D gene is possibly TRBD1 (5 bases). The CDR3 has 13 residues. The V end lost 7 bases, the J end lost 3 bases, and 12 bases lay between the germline ends. CDR3 bases: TGTGCCAGCAAGGACACGGGTGAAGAGACCCAGTACTTC. It codes for CASKDTGEETQYF.

The CDR3 DNA sequence: TGTGCCAGCAGCTTAAAGGAGTACCAAGAGACCCAGTACTTC. The encoded protein is CASSLKEYQETQYF. The V call is TRBV7-2, the J call TRBJ2-5, with D unclear. Germline V gene sequence: CDR1 SGHTA, CDR2 FQGNSA. Between the trimmed V and J ends, which lost 2 bases and 0 bases, there was a span of 7 bases. The CDR3 has 14 amino acids.

V and J are TRBV11-2 and TRBJ2-1; the D is unclear. V was cut by 4 bases and J by 6 bases, with 10 bases left in between. There are 13 residues in the CDR3. Germline V lookup: CDR1 SGHAT, CDR2 FQNNGV. The CDR3 nucleotides read TGTGCCAGCAGCTCAAGTCCCGGCAATGAGCAGTTCTTC. Its translation: CASSSSPGNEQFF.

This clonotype was recorded a few times. The chain employs TRBV7-3 and TRBJ2-7, with 7 bases lining up with TRBD2. Germline CDR1 and CDR2: SGHTA and FQGTGA. V dropped 5 bases and J dropped 3; count of bases not matched to a gene: 10. This CDR3 region has 15 residues. CDR3 bases: TGTGCCAGCAGCATGAGGGGAGGGGCTATCTACGAGCAGTACTTC. Translating gives CASSMRGGAIYEQYF.

J is TRBJ2-7 and V is TRBV18, with 10 bases aligning to TRBD1. Trimming cost V 5 bases and J 8 bases; bases outside gene matches: 12. Germline V lookup: CDR1 KGHSH, CDR2 LQKENI. The CDR3 is 15 amino acids. The CDR3 protein is CASSSPDRGSDKQYF. In nucleotides, the CDR3 is TGTGCCAGCTCATCGCCGGACAGGGGGTCCGACAAGCAGTACTTC.

There are a few counts of this clonotype. The V call is TRBV11-2, the J call TRBJ2-5; 10 bases are shared with TRBD2. Looked up from germline, CDR1 is SGHAT and CDR2 is FQNNGV. The J segment lost 6 bases and the V segment lost 0 bases, leaving 13 bases of the junction unmatched. The CDR3 loop spans 18 amino acids. CDR3 in DNA: TGTGCCAGCAGCTTAGATTCATCGGCTAGCGGGAGTCGGAAGACCCAGTACTTC. It yields the protein CASSLDSSASGSRKTQYF.